Detailed here is one T cell receptor beta chain. This sample was taken from a study of blood T cell repertoires in COVID-19. Looking at the study overall: COVID-19 samples from acute and convalescent phases originated in the United States, Italy and Spain.

Germline lookup yields CDR1 SGHVS and CDR2 FNYEAQ. V lost 0 bases, J lost 4 bases, and 7 bases lay in between. The CDR3 sequence is 14 residues long. Under the authors' procedure: Estimated nucleated cell counts came from reference gene primer amplification. Here immunoSEQ multiplex PCR was the method, and the copy in TCRdb shows in-frame clones only, minus some. The V and J calls and clone size are taken from that table; D and trimming were inferred from the DNA. This sample has 200,000 or so clones, with 88% found just once. The chain couples TRBV7-6 to TRBJ1-3; D call uncertain. The TCR was taken from a woman aged 60-70 years with acute or convalescent COVID-19. Input material: peripheral blood. The CDR3 DNA sequence: TGTGCCAGCAGCTTAGCAGGGAGGGGAAACACCATATATTTT. It yields the protein CASSLAGRGNTIYF.